Listed below are T cell receptor beta chains from one sample, sequenced in a study of early T cells in non-severe SARS-CoV-2 infection. Each CDR3 protein is one row after TCRdb ran MiXCR on the 5' RACE reads. In the table there are approximately 99,000 distinct CDR3 sequences, around 10% of which are singletons. Sequenced input: whole blood. The receptor source for this set is an adult who was a healthcare worker with PCR-confirmed SARS-CoV-2 infection or an uninfected control (not recorded which). Each CDR3 is given with its conserved first and last residue. The order of the fields is J gene, clone size, D gene, V gene, CDR3 DNA, CDR3 protein. A D gene is named only where the DNA matches it firmly. Size is omitted from some rows. Given values are once, few, many or a class for expanded clones.

j_gene: TRBJ1-2
abundance: few
d_gene: TRBD1
v_gene: TRBV20-1
CDR3nt: TGCAGTGCTAGATCTGATCCGGGACAGACTTTTGGCTACACCTTC
CDR3aa: CSARSDPGQTFGYTF

j_gene: TRBJ2-1
abundance: many
d_gene: -
v_gene: TRBV6-5
CDR3nt: TGTGCCAGCAGTGTAGACAGATTCTCCTACAATGAGCAGTTCTTC
CDR3aa: CASSVDRFSYNEQFF

j_gene: TRBJ2-7
abundance: few
d_gene: -
v_gene: TRBV28
CDR3nt: TGTGCCAGCAGACTCGACGGCTACGAGCAGTACTTC
CDR3aa: CASRLDGYEQYF

j_gene: TRBJ2-2
abundance: few
d_gene: -
v_gene: TRBV10-1
CDR3nt: TGCGCCAGCAGTGAGTCAGGGCTTACGAACACCGGGGAGCTGTTTTTT
CDR3aa: CASSESGLTNTGELFF

j_gene: TRBJ2-1
abundance: many
d_gene: TRBD1
v_gene: TRBV10-1
CDR3nt: TGCGCCAGCAGTGAAGGGGGCGGCCGCTCCTACAATGAGCAGTTCTTC
CDR3aa: CASSEGGGRSYNEQFF

j_gene: TRBJ1-4
abundance: -
d_gene: TRBD1
v_gene: TRBV29-1
CDR3nt: TGCAGCGTGGGACAGCCTGGTGAAAAACTGTTTTTT
CDR3aa: CSVGQPGEKLFF

j_gene: TRBJ1-1
abundance: -
d_gene: -
v_gene: TRBV29-1
CDR3nt: TGCAGCGTGACCAGGGTGAACACTGAAGCTTTCTTT
CDR3aa: CSVTRVNTEAFF

j_gene: TRBJ1-5
abundance: many
d_gene: -
v_gene: TRBV19
CDR3nt: TGTGCCAGTACCCAGGGTAACAATCAGCCCCAGCATTTT
CDR3aa: CASTQGNNQPQHF

j_gene: TRBJ1-6
abundance: -
d_gene: TRBD1
v_gene: TRBV20-1
CDR3nt: TGCAGTGCAAGACCGGTCAGGGGGAATTCACCCCTCCACTTT
CDR3aa: CSARPVRGNSPLHF

j_gene: TRBJ2-2
abundance: few
d_gene: -
v_gene: TRBV5-4
CDR3nt: TGTGCCAGCAGCCGAGACAAGAACACCGGGGAGCTGTTTTTT
CDR3aa: CASSRDKNTGELFF

j_gene: TRBJ2-3
abundance: few
d_gene: TRBD2
v_gene: TRBV7-7
CDR3nt: TGTGCTAGCAGCCGCGGGACTAGCCAAAGCACAGATACGCAGTATTTT
CDR3aa: CASSRGTSQSTDTQYF

j_gene: TRBJ2-7
abundance: few
d_gene: -
v_gene: TRBV25-1
CDR3nt: TGTGCCAGCCAGGGGCGCTCCTCCTACGAGCAGTACTTC
CDR3aa: CASQGRSSYEQYF

j_gene: TRBJ2-7
abundance: -
d_gene: -
v_gene: TRBV6-5
CDR3nt: TGTGCCAGCAGTTACCACCAGGGAGCGCAGTACTTC
CDR3aa: CASSYHQGAQYF

j_gene: TRBJ1-5
abundance: -
d_gene: TRBD1
v_gene: TRBV28
CDR3nt: TGTGCCAGCAGTTCCCCAGCAGGGGGTCAGCCCCAGCATTTT
CDR3aa: CASSSPAGGQPQHF

j_gene: TRBJ2-3
abundance: few
d_gene: -
v_gene: TRBV6-5
CDR3nt: TGTGCCAGCAGTAGTTGGGGTGGTCCCACAGATACGCAGTATTTT
CDR3aa: CASSSWGGPTDTQYF

j_gene: TRBJ2-1
abundance: few
d_gene: -
v_gene: TRBV30
CDR3nt: TGTGCCTGGAGAGGTCCAGGGTTGGCCTACAATGAGCAGTTCTTC
CDR3aa: CAWRGPGLAYNEQFF

j_gene: TRBJ2-1
abundance: many
d_gene: -
v_gene: TRBV28
CDR3nt: TGTGCCAGCAGTTCCTCCGGGACCGGCACGAATGAGCAGTTCTTC
CDR3aa: CASSSSGTGTNEQFF

j_gene: TRBJ1-1
abundance: few
d_gene: -
v_gene: TRBV3-1
CDR3nt: TGTGCCAGCAGCCATTGGACCTGGGGGAACACTGAAGCTTTCTTT
CDR3aa: CASSHWTWGNTEAFF

j_gene: TRBJ2-1
abundance: many
d_gene: -
v_gene: TRBV5-1
CDR3nt: TGCGCCAGCAGCTTGGTTAAGGGCTCCTACAATGAGCAGTTCTTC
CDR3aa: CASSLVKGSYNEQFF

j_gene: TRBJ1-6
abundance: -
d_gene: TRBD1
v_gene: TRBV20-1
CDR3nt: TGCAGTGCTAGCGAGACAGGGGGCCATTCACCCCTCCACTTT
CDR3aa: CSASETGGHSPLHF

j_gene: TRBJ2-2
abundance: few
d_gene: TRBD2
v_gene: TRBV29-1
CDR3nt: TGCAGCGTTCCGGCGGGAGGCCCCAGGGAGCTGTTTTTT
CDR3aa: CSVPAGGPRELFF

j_gene: TRBJ2-5
abundance: few
d_gene: -
v_gene: TRBV10-3
CDR3nt: TGTGCCATCAGTCGTCCTGGACCTGAGGCCCAGTACTTC
CDR3aa: CAISRPGPEAQYF

j_gene: TRBJ2-2
abundance: many
d_gene: TRBD2
v_gene: TRBV2
CDR3nt: TGTGCCGGTAGCGGGAGGAAGACTGGGGAGCTGTTTTTT
CDR3aa: CAGSGRKTGELFF

j_gene: TRBJ2-1
abundance: -
d_gene: -
v_gene: TRBV7-9
CDR3nt: TGTGCCACCGCAGACAGCTCCTACAATGAGCAGTTCTTC
CDR3aa: CATADSSYNEQFF

j_gene: TRBJ2-3
abundance: -
d_gene: TRBD2
v_gene: TRBV11-2
CDR3nt: TGTGCCAGCAGCCCCGGGCGGGGGGGCACAGATACGCAGTATTTT
CDR3aa: CASSPGRGGTDTQYF